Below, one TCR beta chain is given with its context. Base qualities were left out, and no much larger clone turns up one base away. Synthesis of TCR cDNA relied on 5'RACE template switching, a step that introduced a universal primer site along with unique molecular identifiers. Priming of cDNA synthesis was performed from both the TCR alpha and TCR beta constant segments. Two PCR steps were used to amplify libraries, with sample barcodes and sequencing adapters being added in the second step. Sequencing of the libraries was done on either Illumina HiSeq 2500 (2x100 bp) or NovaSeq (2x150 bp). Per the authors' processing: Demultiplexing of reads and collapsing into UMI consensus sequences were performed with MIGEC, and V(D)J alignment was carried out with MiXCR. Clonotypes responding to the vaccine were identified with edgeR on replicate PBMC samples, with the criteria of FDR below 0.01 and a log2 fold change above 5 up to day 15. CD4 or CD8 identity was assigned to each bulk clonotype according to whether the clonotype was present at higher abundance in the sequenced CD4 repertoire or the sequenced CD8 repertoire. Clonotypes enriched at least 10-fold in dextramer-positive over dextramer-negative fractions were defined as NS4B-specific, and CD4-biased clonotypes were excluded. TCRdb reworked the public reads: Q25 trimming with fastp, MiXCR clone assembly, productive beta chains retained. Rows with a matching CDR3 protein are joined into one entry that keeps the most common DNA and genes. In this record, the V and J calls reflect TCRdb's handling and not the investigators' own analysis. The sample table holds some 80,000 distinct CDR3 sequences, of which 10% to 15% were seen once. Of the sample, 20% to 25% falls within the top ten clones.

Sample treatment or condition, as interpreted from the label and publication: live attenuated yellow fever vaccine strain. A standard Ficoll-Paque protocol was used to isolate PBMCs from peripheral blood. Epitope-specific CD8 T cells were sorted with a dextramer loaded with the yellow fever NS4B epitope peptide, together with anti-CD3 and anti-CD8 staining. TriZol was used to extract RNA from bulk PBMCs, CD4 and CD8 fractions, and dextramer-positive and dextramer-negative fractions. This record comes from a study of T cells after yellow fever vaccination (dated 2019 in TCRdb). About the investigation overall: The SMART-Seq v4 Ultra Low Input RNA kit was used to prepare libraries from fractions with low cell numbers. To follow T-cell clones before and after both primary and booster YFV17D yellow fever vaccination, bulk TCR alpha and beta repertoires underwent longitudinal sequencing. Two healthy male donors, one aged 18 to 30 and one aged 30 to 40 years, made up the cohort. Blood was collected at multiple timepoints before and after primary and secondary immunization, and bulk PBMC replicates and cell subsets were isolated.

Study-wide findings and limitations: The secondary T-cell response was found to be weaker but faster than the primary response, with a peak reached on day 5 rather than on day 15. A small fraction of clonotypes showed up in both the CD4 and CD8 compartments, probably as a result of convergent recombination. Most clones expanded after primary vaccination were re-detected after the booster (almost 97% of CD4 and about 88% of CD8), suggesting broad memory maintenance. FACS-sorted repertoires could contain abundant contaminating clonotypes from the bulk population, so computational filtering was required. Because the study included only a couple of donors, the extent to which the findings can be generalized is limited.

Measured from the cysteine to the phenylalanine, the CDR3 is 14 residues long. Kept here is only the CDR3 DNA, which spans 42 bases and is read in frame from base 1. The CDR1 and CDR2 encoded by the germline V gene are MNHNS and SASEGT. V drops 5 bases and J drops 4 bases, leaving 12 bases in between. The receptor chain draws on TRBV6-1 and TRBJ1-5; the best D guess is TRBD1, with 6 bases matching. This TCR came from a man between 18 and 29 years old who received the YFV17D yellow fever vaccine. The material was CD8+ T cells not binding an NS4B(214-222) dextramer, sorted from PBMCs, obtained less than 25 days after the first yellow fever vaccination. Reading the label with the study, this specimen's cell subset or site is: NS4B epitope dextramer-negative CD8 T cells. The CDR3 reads CASSTTGPNQPQHF. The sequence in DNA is TGTGCCAGCAGTACAACAGGGCCAAATCAGCCCCAGCATTTT.